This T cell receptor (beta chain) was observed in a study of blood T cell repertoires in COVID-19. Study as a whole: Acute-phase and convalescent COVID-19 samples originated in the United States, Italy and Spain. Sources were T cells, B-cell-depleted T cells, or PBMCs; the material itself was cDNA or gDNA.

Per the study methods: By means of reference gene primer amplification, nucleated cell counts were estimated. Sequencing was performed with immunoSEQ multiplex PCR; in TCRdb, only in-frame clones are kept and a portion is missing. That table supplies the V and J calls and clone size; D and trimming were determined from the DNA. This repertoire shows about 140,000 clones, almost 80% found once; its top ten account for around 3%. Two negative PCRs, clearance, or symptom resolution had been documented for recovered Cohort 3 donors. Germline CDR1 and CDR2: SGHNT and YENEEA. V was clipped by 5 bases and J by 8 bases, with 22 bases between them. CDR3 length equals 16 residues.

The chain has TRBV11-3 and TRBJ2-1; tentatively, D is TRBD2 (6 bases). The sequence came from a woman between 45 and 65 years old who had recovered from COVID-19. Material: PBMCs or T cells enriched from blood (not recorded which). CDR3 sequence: CASSPQNRDSLDEQFF. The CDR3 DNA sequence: TGTGCCAGCAGCCCCCAAAACCGGGACTCTCTCGATGAGCAGTTCTTC.